One and the same sample provided the 27 T cell receptor beta chains below, sequenced in a study of T-cell reconstitution after alpha-beta-depleted transplantation in children (dated by TCRdb to the mid-2010s). The method behind the library was PCR. Sequenced on an Illumina HiSeq 2500. To normalize quantification of the TCRbeta repertoire, the TCR libraries were built with molecular barcoding that relied on unique molecular identifiers. The raw public reads went through TCRdb reprocessing: fastp at Q25, MiXCR clone calling, in-frame beta chains kept. Rows with a matching CDR3 protein are joined into one entry that keeps the most common DNA and genes. The sample yields roughly 790,000 distinct CDR3 sequences; 15% to 20% were counted once. The ten largest clones take up under 6% of the sample. This specimen's treatment or condition label, per the study, means: allogeneic hematopoietic cell transplantation with graft depleted of TCRalphabeta T cells and CD19 B cells.

The specimen comprised PBMCs, mostly from graft donor cells, sampled 360 days after TCRalphabeta/CD19-depleted stem cell transplant. The source of these receptors is a male patient younger than 18 who had a stem cell transplant for acute lymphoblastic leukemia, so the T cells may come from the graft donor.

This clonotype came up many times. The chain has TRBV5-1 and TRBJ2-5; D not resolved. CDR1 SGHRS and CDR2 YFSETQ come from the germline V gene. The V gene lost 2 bases and the J gene lost 5 bases, with 10 bases spanning the gap. The CDR3 consists of 13 residues. CDR3 nucleotide sequence: TGCGCCAGCAGCTTTGGATCGGAGGAGACCCAGTACTTC. It codes for CASSFGSEETQYF.

CDR3 amino acids: CASSYRLEWRDEQFF. CDR3 DNA sequence: TGTGCCAGCAGTTACCGCCTCGAATGGAGAGATGAGCAGTTCTTC. The V call is TRBV6-2 or TRBV6-3, the J call TRBJ2-1; D is unresolved. Trimming pared 2 bases from V and 8 bases from J, leaving 16 bases between. This CDR3 is 15 amino acids long. Germline V CDR1 and CDR2: MNHEY, SVGEGT.

There are a few counts of this clonotype. V usage is TRBV6-1 and J usage is TRBJ1-1; D not resolved. The CDR3 is 15 amino acids. With 2 bases removed from V and 4 bases from J, the gap between germline ends came to 14 bases. The germline V gene encodes CDR1 MNHNS and CDR2 SASEGT. The CDR3 DNA reads as TGTGCCAGCAGTGAATTGAGTACATCGGGCACTGAAGCTTTCTTT. Translated, it gives CASSELSTSGTEAFF.

The gene calls are TRBV29-1 and TRBJ2-3, with D possibly TRBD2 on 5 matching bases. Per germline, CDR1 SQVTM and CDR2 ANQGSEA. Trimming took off 3 bases at V and 6 bases at J, with 13 bases between the two ends. This CDR3 spans 13 amino acids. CDR3 sequence: CSVEEAASDTQYF. DNA for the CDR3: TGCAGCGTTGAGGAGGCAGCCTCCGATACGCAGTATTTT.

This clonotype was counted between two and nine times. V usage is TRBV5-1 and J usage is TRBJ1-2; tentatively, D is TRBD1 (6 bases). Germline CDR1 SGHRS, CDR2 YFSETQ. The CDR3 length is 14 residues. Trimming stripped 5 bases from V and 4 bases from J, with 15 bases between. For the CDR3, the DNA is TGCGCCAGCAGTCGGATAGACAGGTCCTATGGCTACACCTTC. It specifies CASSRIDRSYGYTF.

The chain is built from TRBV5-1 and TRBJ2-3, with D perhaps TRBD2 (5 bases). The germline gives CDR1 SGHRS, CDR2 YFSETQ. The V end lost 5 bases, the J end lost 5 bases, and 15 bases lay between the germline ends. The CDR3 consists of 14 residues. This CDR3 reads CASRRTPSGDTQYF. DNA for the CDR3: TGCGCCAGCAGGAGGACTCCCTCGGGAGATACGCAGTATTTT.

The table lists this clonotype with a few counts. The CDR3 DNA reads TGTGCCAGCAGGCGAACAGGTCTCTACGAGCAGTACTTC. It codes for CASRRTGLYEQYF. This chain joins TRBV2 and TRBJ2-7, with a weak D call TRBD1 (5 bases). Germline values: CDR1 SNHLY, CDR2 FYNNEI. The V end was cut by 6 bases, the J end by 3 bases, with 12 bases between. The CDR3 length is 13 residues.

This rearrangement joins TRBV12-3 or TRBV12-4 to TRBJ2-2; no clear D gene. The CDR3 covers 16 residues. V was pared by 4 bases and J by 0 bases, with 12 bases between. In DNA form, the CDR3 reads TGTGCCAGCAGTTACTTAAGGGCGGCGAACACCGGGGAGCTGTTTTTT. Translation gives CASSYLRAANTGELFF.

On this clonotype: Compared with germline, one end of the junction differs, possibly owing to a read error. J is TRBJ1-3 and V is TRBV20-1, with D possibly being TRBD1 (5 bases). CDR3 size: 13 residues. CDR1 and CDR2 from the germline V gene are DFQATT and SNEGSKA (reference sequence). The CDR3 region has the DNA TGCAGTGCAAGAGCAGGGTCTGGAAACACCATATATTTT. Translated, it gives CSARAGSGNTIYF.

At least ten counts were recorded for this clonotype. The genes are TRBV12-3 or TRBV12-4 and TRBJ2-2, with 10 bases lining up with TRBD1. The CDR3 contains 15 residues. V trimming: 5 bases; J trimming: 3 bases; junction bases outside the gene matches: 3. In nucleotides, the CDR3 is TGTGCCAGCAGTGCCGGGACAGGGGACACCGGGGAGCTGTTTTTT. It yields the protein CASSAGTGDTGELFF.

In its sample, this clonotype was seen many times. This sequence joins TRBV3-1 and TRBJ1-1; TRBD1 might be the D (5 bases). Germline V gives CDR1 LGHDT, CDR2 YNNKEL (reference sequence). CDR3 length: 15 residues. V lost 0 bases and J lost 1, with 9 bases in between. CDR3 sequence: CASSQDRQRNTEAFF. The DNA of the CDR3 is TGTGCCAGCAGCCAAGATCGACAGAGGAACACTGAAGCTTTCTTT. Looking up the rest from reference TRBV3-1 and TRBJ1-1 gives the full variable domain: DTAVSQTPKYLVTQMGNDKSIKCEQNLGHDTMYWYKQDSKKFLKIMFSYNNKELIINETVPNRFSPKSPDKAHLNLHINSLELGDSAVYFCASSQDRQRNTEAFFGQGTRLTVV.

This clonotype was seen a few times. The chain carries TRBV20-1 and TRBJ1-6; 10 nucleotides line up with TRBD1. The germline V gene encodes CDR1 DFQATT and CDR2 SNEGSKA (reference sequence). V trimming: 4 bases; J trimming: 10 bases; junction bases outside the gene matches: 4. CDR3 length equals 13 residues. DNA for the CDR3: TGCAGTGCTAAAGGACAGGGGGGATCACCCCTCCACTTT. This gives the protein CSAKGQGGSPLHF.

The V gene is TRBV7-8, the J gene TRBJ2-4; D might be TRBD1 or TRBD2, each matching 5 bases. CDR3 length: 15 amino acids. CDR1 SGHVS and CDR2 FQNEAQ come from the germline V gene. The ends were cut back, 5 bases at V and 5 bases at J, with 16 bases in the middle. CDR3: CASSLRRGKENIQYF. CDR3 bases: TGTGCCAGCAGCCTTCGACGGGGCAAAGAAAACATTCAGTACTTC.

To note about this clonotype: A read error may account for a junction end that differs from germline. The chain has TRBV7-8 and TRBJ2-1, with 9 bases that match TRBD2. This CDR3 contains 15 residues. From germline, CDR1 is SGHVS and CDR2 FQNEAQ. As DNA, the CDR3 is TGTGCCAGCAGCTTGAGCGGGAGGAGCAACAATGAGCGGTTCTTC. Amino acids: CASSLSGRSNNERFF.

This clonotype appeared many times. The chain carries TRBV20-1 and TRBJ2-3, with 7 bases identical to TRBD1. This CDR3 spans 13 amino acids. From germline, CDR1 is DFQATT and CDR2 SNEGSKA (reference sequence). Losses at the gene ends were 5 bases for V and 6 bases for J; bases not matched to a gene: 8. CDR3 bases: TGCAGTGCTGTGGACAGGTTTATTGATACGCAGTATTTT. It encodes CSAVDRFIDTQYF.

This clonotype has ten or more counts. The chain carries TRBV5-1 and TRBJ2-7, with 8 bases identical to TRBD2. With 3 bases clipped from V and 2 bases from J, the junction kept 4 bases outside the gene matches. Germline V CDR1 and CDR2: SGHRS, YFSETQ. CDR3 size: 14 residues. CDR3 in amino acids: CASSSAGATYEQYF. DNA of the CDR3: TGCGCCAGCAGCTCAGCGGGGGCTACCTACGAGCAGTACTTC.

In this sample, this clonotype turned up many times. The gene calls are TRBV29-1 and TRBJ2-2, with D unresolved. The CDR3 totals 13 residues. Germline V gives CDR1 SQVTM, CDR2 ANQGSEA. V shed 5 bases and J shed 2 bases, with 9 bases lying between them. CDR3: CSVRQSNTGELFF. In nucleotides, the CDR3 is TGCAGCGTTCGCCAGAGCAACACCGGGGAGCTGTTTTTT.

This clonotype has just a few counts. The chain links TRBV29-1 to TRBJ1-2; perhaps TRBD1 as D (5 bases). Trimming stripped 7 bases from V and 8 bases from J, with 17 bases between. The CDR3 runs 12 residues. CDR1 SQVTM and CDR2 ANQGSEA come from the germline V gene. CDR3 region: CSAPGPLGGYTF. The DNA for the CDR3 is TGCAGCGCCCCGGGACCCCTTGGCGGCTACACCTTC.

The chain combines TRBV6-5 with TRBJ1-2; a weak D match, TRBD1 (6 bases). In germline, CDR1 is MNHEY, CDR2 SVGAGI. This CDR3 has 15 amino acids. V was pared by 2 bases and J by 2 bases, with 12 bases between. The CDR3 reads CASSYATQGNYGYTF. The CDR3 DNA follows: TGTGCCAGCAGTTACGCAACGCAGGGGAACTATGGCTACACCTTC.

This clonotype was observed a handful of times. The CDR3 sequence: CASSQDLVGAGGSYEQYF. The CDR3 DNA is TGTGCCAGCAGCCAAGATCTGGTCGGGGCAGGGGGTAGCTACGAGCAGTACTTC. The chain links TRBV4-2 to TRBJ2-7, with 7 nucleotides matching TRBD1. V lost 0 bases and J lost 3; bases outside the gene matches: 14. CDR3 length equals 18 residues. The germline V gene has CDR1 LGHNA and CDR2 YNFKEQ.

The chain recombines TRBV4-1 with TRBJ1-1; D gene unclear. Trimming pared 3 bases from V and 0 bases from J, leaving 8 bases between. The V gene's germline CDR1 is MGHRA and CDR2 YSYEKL. The CDR3 is made up of 14 amino acids. The CDR3 nucleotides read TGCGCCAGCAGCCAGGTCTCCATGAACACTGAAGCTTTCTTT. Its translation: CASSQVSMNTEAFF.

This clonotype was seen only a few times. The V and J genes are TRBV12-5 and TRBJ1-2; D remains ambiguous. The CDR3 has 14 residues. The germline CDR1 and CDR2 sequences are LGHNT and FRNRAP. V was pared by 3 bases and J by 6 bases, with 14 bases between. This CDR3 is CASGFSPRVDGYTF. CDR3 bases: TGTGCTAGTGGTTTTTCCCCGAGGGTTGATGGCTACACCTTC.

The chain has TRBV7-3 and TRBJ2-7, with 9 bases identical to TRBD1. CDR1 and CDR2 (germline): SGHTA, FQGTGA. CDR3 length: 15 residues. V lost 5 bases to trimming and J lost 3 bases; unmatched junction nucleotides: 8. The CDR3 is CASSLTGGKGYEQYF. As DNA, the CDR3 is TGTGCCAGCAGCCTCACAGGGGGCAAAGGCTACGAGCAGTACTTC.

The V call is TRBV4-1, the J call TRBJ2-2; D is unresolved. Trimming shortened V by 1 base and J by 4 bases, and 10 bases separated the two germline ends. From germline, CDR1 is MGHRA and CDR2 YSYEKL. The CDR3 contains 15 residues. This CDR3 reads CASSQGPFGTGELFF. The DNA for the CDR3 is TGCGCCAGCAGCCAAGGACCCTTTGGCACCGGGGAGCTGTTTTTT.

This clonotype has more than one count but fewer than ten. The V gene is TRBV5-6, the J gene TRBJ2-1; D remains unclear. The germline CDR1 and CDR2 sequences are SGHDT and YYEEEE. Trimming removed 0 bases from V and 2 bases from J, with 21 bases in between. CDR3 length: 19 amino acids. In DNA form, the CDR3 reads TGTGCCAGCAGCTTGGCCGGCCCCAAGGCGTCCCGTACCTACAATGAGCAGTTCTTC. Translation: CASSLAGPKASRTYNEQFF.

This chain links TRBV13 with TRBJ2-1, with 7 positions matching TRBD1. The junction had 11 bases not matched to a gene; V was cut back by 1 base and J by 5 bases. The CDR3 loop spans 17 amino acids. Germline V gives CDR1 PRHDT, CDR2 FYEKMQ (reference sequence). CDR3 DNA sequence: TGTGCCAGCAGCTTAGAACTACGACAGGGCGCTAACAATGAGCAGTTCTTC. Its protein product is CASSLELRQGANNEQFF.

As concerns this clonotype: Mismatch with germline at one junction end may stem from a read error. The chain has TRBV4-1 and TRBJ1-5; D not resolved. The CDR3 covers 12 residues. Germline V gene sequence: CDR1 MGHRA, CDR2 YSYEKL. CDR3 DNA: TGCGCCAGCAGCCAAGGCCGGACCCCCCGGCATTTT. Translation gives CASSQGRTPRHF.